Below are 7 T cell receptor beta chains sequenced from a single sample in a study of T cell responses to AZD1222 COVID-19 vaccine. Some clones are missing from TCRdb's copy, which holds only in-frame ones; the method was immunoSEQ multiplex PCR. The repertoire consists of about 150,000 clones, with roughly 90% occurring once and the leading ten covering roughly 1.6%. The sample was peripheral blood, taken 28 days after the second AZD1222 dose. The source is an adult who received the AZD1222 COVID-19 vaccine.

The chain carries TRBV7-9 and TRBJ1-2, with TRBD1 as a possible D gene (5 bases). The CDR3 extends over 14 amino acids. Germline V gives CDR1 SEHNR, CDR2 FQNEAQ (reference sequence). Trimming stripped 0 bases from V and 4 bases from J, with 9 bases between. CDR3 DNA: TGTGCCAGCAGCTTAGCAGGGGAGGGCTATGGCTACACCTTC. Residues: CASSLAGEGYGYTF.

The rearrangement joins TRBV28 to TRBJ2-7; D not certain. In germline, CDR1 is MDHEN, CDR2 SYDVKM. CDR3 length: 12 residues. The V end lost 4 bases, the J end lost 6 bases, and 10 bases lay between the germline ends. The DNA for the CDR3 is TGTGCCAGCAGTTCCTCACACGGCGAGCAGTACTTC. Protein product: CASSSSHGEQYF.

This chain joins TRBV7-2 and TRBJ1-4; 7 bases fit TRBD1. The CDR3 covers 15 residues. Germline CDR1 SGHTA, CDR2 FQGNSA. Trimming cost V 6 bases and J 5 bases; bases outside gene matches: 9. The CDR3 region has the DNA TGTGCCAGCAGACTTACCGGGACAGTGAATGAAAAACTGTTTTTT. The encoded protein is CASRLTGTVNEKLFF.

This sequence joins TRBV6-5 and TRBJ1-1, with D perhaps matching TRBD1 (5 bases). With 9 bases removed from V and 5 bases from J, the gap between germline ends came to 10 bases. Germline V lookup: CDR1 MNHEY, CDR2 SVGAGI. There are 11 residues in the CDR3. CDR3 sequence: CASVRATEAFF. For the CDR3, the DNA is TGTGCCAGTGTCAGGGCTACTGAAGCTTTCTTT.

The chain joins TRBV6-5 to TRBJ1-5, with 9 bases identical to TRBD1. Trimming at V came to 6 bases and at J to 6 bases, leaving 6 bases not matched to a gene. Per the germline V gene, CDR1 is MNHEY and CDR2 is SVGAGI. CDR3 length: 14 amino acids. The CDR3 loop reads CASRETGGGQPQHF. Written as DNA, the CDR3 is TGTGCCAGCAGGGAGACAGGGGGAGGTCAGCCCCAGCATTTT.

As regards this clone: Other DNA sequences in the sample encode the same CDR3. The chain employs TRBV5-1 and TRBJ2-3; 7 bases fit TRBD2. The CDR3 runs 15 residues. Germline V gene lookup returns CDR1 SGHRS and CDR2 YFSETQ. The V segment lost 0 bases and the J segment 3 bases; nucleotides outside the gene matches: 4. CDR3 DNA sequence: TGCGCCAGCAGCTTGGACGGCGGGAGTACAGATACGCAGTATTTT. This codes for CASSLDGGSTDTQYF.

CDR3 sequence: CASSLSWDGEAFF. The CDR3 nucleotides are TGTGCCAGCAGTTTATCATGGGACGGGGAAGCTTTCTTT. This chain uses TRBV6-5 with TRBJ1-1, with D perhaps matching TRBD1 (5 bases). The CDR3 totals 13 residues. Germline loops: CDR1 MNHEY, CDR2 SVGAGI. The V end lost 4 bases, the J end lost 8 bases, and 14 bases lay between the germline ends.